These 18 T cell receptor beta chains were sequenced from one sample in a study of cytomegalovirus exposure and HLA in healthy donors. The PCR made use of 60 Vbeta and 13 Jbeta primers. This table comes from immunoSEQ multiplex PCR, and its TCRdb copy is limited to in-frame clones, with some not included. This sample has more than 150,000 clones; 60% to 80% occur once, and the top ten carry over 12%. Sample: PBMCs. The source of these receptors is a man in his forties or fifties in good health and CMV-seropositive.

The chain is built from TRBV7-2 and TRBJ2-4, with D possibly matching TRBD2 (5 bases). V gave up 5 bases and J gave up 0 bases, with 17 bases separating them. CDR1 is SGHTA and CDR2 is FQGNSA in the germline V gene. The CDR3 covers 17 residues. The CDR3 DNA reads as TGTGCCAGCAGCCCTCAACCCGGAGGTATAGCCAAAAACATTCAGTACTTC. Encoded protein: CASSPQPGGIAKNIQYF. The full variable domain, rest sourced from reference TRBV7-2 and TRBJ2-4, is GAGVSQSPSNKVTEKGKDVELRCDPISGHTALYWYRQSLGQGLEFLIYFQGNSAPDKSGLPSDRFSAERTGGSVSTLTIQRTQQEDSAVYLCASSPQPGGIAKNIQYFGAGTRLSVL.

The gene calls are TRBV28 and TRBJ2-7, with a weak D call TRBD1 (6 bases). The germline CDR1 and CDR2 sequences are MDHEN and SYDVKM. The V end was cut by 5 bases, the J end by 6 bases, with 14 bases between. This CDR3 spans 13 amino acids. The CDR3 region has the DNA TGTGCCAGCAGTCAGGGGTCCTTCGGCGAGCAGTACGTC. Its translation is CASSQGSFGEQYV.

The sample holds one count of this clone. The chain carries TRBV7-9 and TRBJ2-7; 10 bases align to TRBD1. The CDR3 has 15 amino acids. Germline loops: CDR1 SEHNR, CDR2 FQNEAQ (reference sequence). Germline trimming cut 2 bases from V and 3 bases from J; bases unmatched to any gene: 4. The CDR3 sequence is CASSLPDRGHYEQYF. Written as DNA, the CDR3 is TGTGCCAGCAGCTTACCAGACAGGGGGCACTACGAGCAGTACTTC.

The CDR3 reads CASSQERSGANVLTF. The CDR3 nucleotides read TGCGCCAGCAGCCAAGAGAGGTCTGGGGCCAACGTCCTGACTTTC. The chain combines TRBV4-3 with TRBJ2-6; no reliable D call. The germline V gene encodes CDR1 LGHNA and CDR2 YSLEER. The V and J ends lost 0 bases and 1 base respectively, with 4 bases between them. This CDR3 spans 15 amino acids.

The rearrangement uses TRBV14 and TRBJ2-3, with D possibly matching TRBD2 (6 bases). CDR3 size: 14 residues. Germline CDR1 reads SGHDN; CDR2 reads FVKESK. V dropped 7 bases and J dropped 3 bases, with 14 bases sitting between them. The CDR3: CASKRMGGTDTQYF. The CDR3 DNA sequence: TGTGCCAGCAAACGGATGGGGGGTACAGATACGCAGTATTTT.

This clone was detected once. The chain is built from TRBV19 and TRBJ2-2; tentative D call: TRBD1 (6 bases). Germline CDR1 LNHDA, CDR2 SQIVND (reference sequence). This CDR3 is built from 17 residues. The V end was cut by 0 bases, the J end by 1 base, with 12 bases between. As DNA, the CDR3 is TGTGCCAGTAGTATAGATTTGTCCAGGGGGAACACCGGGGAGCTGTTTTTT. Its protein product is CASSIDLSRGNTGELFF.

This chain links TRBV5-4 with TRBJ2-3; TRBD1 might be the D (5 bases). The germline V and J ends were trimmed by 2 bases and 3 bases, with 10 bases remaining between them. The CDR3 runs to 14 residues. CDR1 is SGHNT and CDR2 is YYREEE in the germline V gene (reference sequence). This CDR3 reads CASSFQGITDTQYF. The CDR3 bases are TGTGCCAGCAGCTTCCAGGGAATAACAGATACGCAGTATTTT.

The chain joins TRBV4-1 to TRBJ1-2, with TRBD1 matching 7 bases. V gave up 0 bases and J gave up 6 bases; unmatched junction bases: 7. This CDR3 is 15 amino acids long. Germline V gene data show CDR1 as MGHRA and CDR2 as YSYEKL. The CDR3 region has the DNA TGCGCCAGCAGCCAAGATCTATCAGGGGGAAATGGCTACACCTTC. Translating gives CASSQDLSGGNGYTF.

The chain uses TRBV7-8 and TRBJ2-3; 8 positions match TRBD2. V was clipped by 2 bases and J by 1 base; unmatched bases: 5. The CDR3 length is 16 residues. CDR1 is SGHVS, CDR2 FQNEAQ, per germline. Here the CDR3 DNA reads TGTGCCAGCAGCTTATTTAGCGGGGAGGGCACAGATACGCAGTATTTT. This translates into CASSLFSGEGTDTQYF.

This clone has more than one count but fewer than ten. The chain is built from TRBV18 and TRBJ2-2, with 8 bases matching TRBD1. The CDR3 spans 17 residues. Trimming removed 3 bases from V and 1 base from J; junction bases left unmatched: 7. The germline V gene has CDR1 KGHSH and CDR2 LQKENI. As DNA, the CDR3 is TGTGCCAGCTCACCTCCAGGGGGCGTTGTGAACACCGGGGAGCTGTTTTTT. This translates into CASSPPGGVVNTGELFF. The whole variable domain, filled in from reference TRBV18 and TRBJ2-2, reads NAGVMQNPRHLVRRRGQEARLRCSPMKGHSHVYWYRQLPEEGLKFMVYLQKENIIDESGMPKERFSAEFPKEGPSILRIQQVVRGDSAAYFCASSPPGGVVNTGELFFGEGSRLTVL.

This chain joins TRBV6-4 and TRBJ1-4; D ambiguous. Trimming removed 8 bases from V and 8 bases from J, with 21 bases in between. Germline V gene lookup returns CDR1 MRHNA and CDR2 SNTAGT. CDR3 length equals 15 residues. The CDR3: CASWAGLLGYEKLFF. The CDR3 region has the DNA TGTGCCAGCTGGGCAGGACTCCTGGGCTACGAAAAACTGTTTTTT.

The chain couples TRBV2 to TRBJ2-1; 7 nucleotides line up with TRBD1. The CDR3 loop spans 16 amino acids. Unmatched junction bases numbered 11, after V lost 5 bases and J lost 4 bases. From germline, CDR1 is SNHLY and CDR2 FYNNEI. The CDR3 reads CASSQRNRGPYNEQFF. The CDR3 DNA sequence: TGTGCCAGCAGTCAAAGAAACAGGGGACCATACAATGAGCAGTTCTTC.

This clone was counted once. The rearrangement joins TRBV18 to TRBJ2-2, with 8 bases aligning to TRBD1. Germline lookup yields CDR1 KGHSH and CDR2 LQKENI. The CDR3 has 15 residues. The junction had 2 bases not matched to a gene; V was cut back by 5 bases and J by 0 bases. The DNA of the CDR3 is TGTGCCAGCTCAGCACAGGGGGCGAACACCGGGGAGCTGTTTTTT. This codes for CASSAQGANTGELFF.

The V and J genes are TRBV7-6 and TRBJ2-5; TRBD1 might be the D (5 bases). CDR3 length: 15 amino acids. Trimming left V 5 bases short and J 4 bases short, with 17 bases between. Germline V lookup: CDR1 SGHVS, CDR2 FNYEAQ. The DNA of the CDR3 is TGTGCCAGCAGCCGTTACTTCCTAGGGGCAGAGACCCAGTACTTC. Protein: CASSRYFLGAETQYF.

The chain recombines TRBV5-4 with TRBJ2-5, with 7 bases fitting TRBD2. After removal of 0 bases from V and 4 bases from J, the junction contained 0 bases not matched to a gene. Germline V gene data show CDR1 as SGHNT and CDR2 as YYREEE (reference sequence). The CDR3 covers 13 residues. This chain's CDR3 is CASSLAGGETQYF. The DNA of the CDR3 is TGTGCCAGCAGCTTGGCGGGAGGAGAGACCCAGTACTTC.

The chain links TRBV4-1 to TRBJ1-4; tentative D call: TRBD1 (5 bases). The length of the CDR3 is 18 residues. CDR1 is MGHRA, CDR2 YSYEKL, per germline. Trimming left V 0 bases short and J 2 bases short, with 16 bases between. CDR3 amino acids: CASSQDRRQPGTNEKLFF. DNA for the CDR3: TGCGCCAGCAGCCAAGATAGGAGACAGCCCGGCACTAATGAAAAACTGTTTTTT.

The rearrangement joins TRBV21-1 to TRBJ2-7; the listed D gene, TRBD1, was not tested against the DNA. TRBV21-1 is a pseudogene locus. The CDR3 is 16 residues long. Written as DNA, the CDR3 is TGTGCCAGCAGCAAAAGGTCCCAGGATTTCTCCTACGAGCAGTACGTC. Its translation: CASSKRSQDFSYEQYV.

The rearrangement links TRBV5-4 to TRBJ1-2; no clear D gene. Germline V gene sequence: CDR1 SGHNT, CDR2 YYREEE (reference sequence). This CDR3 is built from 15 residues. Trimming stripped 0 bases from V and 0 bases from J, with 9 bases between. CDR3 protein: CASSLAGRANYGYTF. Here the CDR3 DNA reads TGTGCCAGCAGCTTGGCCGGGAGGGCTAACTATGGCTACACCTTC.